At least ten counts were recorded for the clone carrying this T cell receptor (beta chain). Its antigen is currently unknown. Amplified TCR beta CDR3 regions came from RNA transcripts. First-round RT-PCR of the TCR CDR3 relied on the HTBI primer set. TCRdb reprocessed the multiplex PCR reads with MiXCR, giving one entry per CDR3 protein. The sample records approximately 400,000 distinct CDR3 sequences, 15% to 19% being singletons. These data come from a study of T cells in Graves' hyperthyroidism and ophthalmopathy. Study-level points and caveats: The model predicted ophthalmopathy a median roughly six months before onset. The authors' 13 V-J model separated ophthalmopathy from stable hyperthyroidism.

The germline gives CDR1 SNHLY, CDR2 FYNNEI. V was clipped by 0 bases and J by 5 bases, with 13 bases between them. The CDR3 runs 15 residues. This TCR derives from a woman aged 18-30 years with Graves' hyperthyroidism that later progressed to Graves' ophthalmopathy. Sequenced sample: blood. This chain links TRBV2 with TRBJ2-5; the D gene could be TRBD1 or TRBD2 (6 bases each). DNA of the CDR3: TGTGCCAGCAGTGAAGCGTGGAGGGGGACGGAGACCCAGTACTTC. This codes for CASSEAWRGTETQYF.